What follows are 15 T cell receptor beta chains derived from one specimen sequenced in a study of blood T cell repertoires in COVID-19. Clones were read by immunoSEQ multiplex PCR, and TCRdb kept only the in-frame ones, dropping some. The table lists a few hundred thousand clones, 89% of them singletons. Source material: PBMCs or T cells enriched from blood (not recorded which). The receptors were gathered from a woman in her thirties or forties who had recovered from COVID-19.

This chain uses TRBV4-2 with TRBJ2-2, with TRBD1 matching over 7 bases. Germline CDR1 LGHNA, CDR2 YNFKEQ. Losses at the gene ends were 0 bases for V and 0 bases for J; bases not matched to a gene: 7. The CDR3 contains 18 residues. This chain's CDR3 is CASSQDEETGPNTGELFF. In DNA, the CDR3 is TGTGCCAGCAGCCAAGATGAGGAGACAGGGCCGAACACCGGGGAGCTGTTTTTT.

The chain is built from TRBV19 and TRBJ1-1; unclear D gene. Germline V gives CDR1 LNHDA, CDR2 SQIVND (reference sequence). The length of the CDR3 is 15 residues. V lost 5 bases to trimming and J lost 1 base, with 14 bases between them. CDR3 nucleotides: TGTGCCAGTAGTCCACAACGCCTTACGAACACTGAAGCTTTCTTT. Its translation is CASSPQRLTNTEAFF.

The J gene is TRBJ2-5, the V gene TRBV7-2; the match to TRBD2 covers 10 bases. This CDR3 spans 18 amino acids. V shed 2 bases, J shed 5 bases, and the junction held 14 bases outside the gene matches. Germline V gives CDR1 SGHTA, CDR2 FQGNSA. CDR3 coding DNA: TGTGCCAGCAGCTTACTTTGGGCTAGCGGGGGTCCACCGGAGACCCAGTACTTC. Its translation is CASSLLWASGGPPETQYF.

The V and J genes are TRBV11-3 and TRBJ1-1; TRBD1 matches 8 bases. Germline CDR1 is SGHNT and CDR2 is YENEEA. With V trimmed by 6 bases and J by 1 base, 4 bases remained unmatched. This CDR3 has 14 amino acids. CDR3 amino acids: CASRDRGSNTEAFF. As DNA, the CDR3 is TGTGCCAGCAGAGACAGGGGATCGAACACTGAAGCTTTCTTT.

The gene calls are TRBV7-2 and TRBJ2-1; 13 nucleotides match TRBD2. CDR3 length: 16 amino acids. V dropped 5 bases and J dropped 8; count of bases not matched to a gene: 9. The germline V gene encodes CDR1 SGHTA and CDR2 FQGNSA. CDR3 sequence reads: CASSRTSGRAIDEQFF. CDR3 DNA: TGTGCCAGCAGCCGTACTAGCGGGAGGGCCATCGATGAGCAGTTCTTC. The variable domain in full, with the rest retrieved from reference TRBV7-2 and TRBJ2-1, is GAGVSQSPSNKVTEKGKDVELRCDPISGHTALYWYRQSLGQGLEFLIYFQGNSAPDKSGLPSDRFSAERTGGSVSTLTIQRTQQEDSAVYLCASSRTSGRAIDEQFFGPGTRLTVL.

The chain recombines TRBV2 with TRBJ2-7; the match to TRBD2 covers 10 bases. This CDR3 is 14 amino acids long. Germline-derived CDR1 and CDR2 are SNHLY and FYNNEI. V lost 8 bases and J lost 6; bases outside the gene matches: 10. The CDR3 region has the DNA TGTGCCAGCGGCTCAGCGGGAGGGATGGGCGAGCAGTACTTC. This gives the protein CASGSAGGMGEQYF.

This clone is a singleton in its sample. The rearrangement uses TRBV5-6 and TRBJ1-6; D is perhaps TRBD1 (5 bases). The CDR3 sequence is 17 residues long. The V and J ends lost 4 bases and 8 bases respectively, with 22 bases between them. In germline, CDR1 is SGHDT, CDR2 YYEEEE. The CDR3 DNA reads TGTGCCAGCAGCCTCCAGGGTGGATCTCATAATTATTCACCCCTCCACTTT. It specifies CASSLQGGSHNYSPLHF.

J is TRBJ2-7 and V is TRBV7-8; a weak D match, TRBD2 (6 bases). V shed 0 bases and J shed 0 bases, with 12 bases lying between them. Germline V lookup: CDR1 SGHVS, CDR2 FQNEAQ. The CDR3 has 16 residues. The CDR3 region is CASSLARGTPSYEQYF. The CDR3 nucleotides read TGTGCCAGCAGCTTAGCACGCGGGACCCCCTCCTACGAGCAGTACTTC.

This rearrangement joins TRBV5-1 to TRBJ2-1; D is possibly TRBD2 (5 bases). Germline lookup yields CDR1 SGHRS and CDR2 YFSETQ. Trimming cost V 4 bases and J 0 bases, with 11 bases left between them. The CDR3 length is 15 residues. This CDR3 reads CASSPTGNSYNEQFF. CDR3 bases: TGCGCCAGCAGCCCGACCGGGAACTCCTACAATGAGCAGTTCTTC.

The rearrangement links TRBV2 to TRBJ1-1; D gene unclear. Trimming stripped 8 bases from V and 8 bases from J, with 9 bases between. CDR1 and CDR2 (germline): SNHLY, FYNNEI. This CDR3 is 10 amino acids long. The DNA for the CDR3 is TGTGCCAGCCAGAGGAGCGAAGCTTTCTTT. It specifies CASQRSEAFF.

This clone has a single count. This rearrangement joins TRBV9 to TRBJ2-5; possible D gene TRBD1, 6 bases. Per the germline V gene, CDR1 is SGDLS and CDR2 is YYNGEE. Deletions cut 0 bases from V and 4 bases from J, with 16 bases between. The CDR3 is 16 amino acids. The CDR3 reads CASSVVGTTTGETQYF. CDR3 sequence (DNA): TGTGCCAGCAGCGTAGTCGGGACAACCACGGGAGAGACCCAGTACTTC.

The genes are TRBV7-6 and TRBJ2-7, with 10 positions matching TRBD2. V was pared by 5 bases and J by 3 bases, with 13 bases of the junction left unmatched. Germline V gene data show CDR1 as SGHVS and CDR2 as FNYEAQ. The CDR3 has 17 amino acids. CDR3: CASSPQVASGGYYEQYF. The CDR3 bases are TGTGCCAGCAGCCCTCAAGTTGCTAGCGGGGGTTACTACGAGCAGTACTTC.

The V gene is TRBV11-3, the J gene TRBJ2-7, with 7 bases that match TRBD1. The germline CDR1 and CDR2 sequences are SGHNT and YENEEA. CDR3 length: 13 residues. J gave up 6 bases and V 4 bases, and 6 bases lay outside the gene matches. CDR3 bases: TGTGCCAGCAGCTATGACAGGGATCTCGAGCAGTACTTC. This codes for CASSYDRDLEQYF.

CDR3 nucleotides: TGTGCCAGCAGTTTAAGCTACCGCTCTGGAAACACCATATATTTT. Residues: CASSLSYRSGNTIYF. The V gene is TRBV27, the J gene TRBJ1-3; D unclear. CDR1 MNHEY and CDR2 SMNVEV come from the germline V gene (reference sequence). The CDR3 runs to 15 residues. V was pared by 2 bases and J by 0 bases, with 8 bases between.

The chain joins TRBV19 to TRBJ2-7; the match to TRBD2 covers 7 bases. CDR1 and CDR2 from the germline V gene are LNHDA and SQIVND (reference sequence). The J segment lost 2 bases and the V segment lost 5 bases, leaving 12 bases of the junction unmatched. The CDR3 spans 16 residues. CDR3 coding DNA: TGTGCCAGTAGTTCACGGGGGGAGCGGGGACCCTACGAGCAGTACTTC. Translated: CASSSRGERGPYEQYF.